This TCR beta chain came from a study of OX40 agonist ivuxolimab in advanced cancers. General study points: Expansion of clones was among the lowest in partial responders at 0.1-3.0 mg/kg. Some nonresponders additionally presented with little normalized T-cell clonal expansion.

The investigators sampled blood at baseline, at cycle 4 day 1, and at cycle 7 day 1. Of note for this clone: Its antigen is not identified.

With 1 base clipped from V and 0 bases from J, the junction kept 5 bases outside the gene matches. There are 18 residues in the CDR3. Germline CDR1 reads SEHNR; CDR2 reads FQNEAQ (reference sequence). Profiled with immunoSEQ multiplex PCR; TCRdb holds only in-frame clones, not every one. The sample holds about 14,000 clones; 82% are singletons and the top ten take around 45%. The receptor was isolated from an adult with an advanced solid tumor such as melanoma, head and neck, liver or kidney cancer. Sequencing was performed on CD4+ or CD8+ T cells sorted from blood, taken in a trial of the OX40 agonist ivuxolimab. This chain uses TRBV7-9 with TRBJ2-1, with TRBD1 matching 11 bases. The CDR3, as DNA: TGTGCCAGCAGCTTAGTCTTCGGGACAGGGGGCTCCTACAATGAGCAGTTCTTC. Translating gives CASSLVFGTGGSYNEQFF.